This T cell receptor beta chain was sequenced in a study of control samples from healthy donors and cancer patients. Trimming removed 4 bases from V and 8 bases from J; junction bases left unmatched: 13. CDR3 length: 15 amino acids. Germline V gene sequence: CDR1 LNHDA, CDR2 SQIVND (reference sequence). Assay: immunoSEQ multiplex PCR; the TCRdb copy retains only in-frame clones and omits some. The sample holds 65,000 to 85,000 clones, 89% seen once. V is TRBV19 and J is TRBJ1-1; TRBD1 aligns across 7 bases. Material: PBMCs. This TCR was sampled from a woman between 50 and 59 years old with colorectal cancer. CDR3 protein: CASSSPGDRAREAFF. As DNA, the CDR3 is TGTGCCAGTAGTAGTCCGGGAGACAGGGCTAGAGAAGCTTTCTTT.